This T cell receptor beta chain was observed in a study of blood T cell repertoires in COVID-19. Turning to the study itself: The United States, Italy and Spain were the sources of the acute and convalescent COVID-19 samples.

In the authors' methods: Reference gene primer amplification in the assay estimated nucleated cell counts. Sequencing used immunoSEQ multiplex PCR; TCRdb keeps in-frame clones, though not all of them. V, J and clone size are those of that table, while D and trimming were read from the DNA. The data contain under 300,000 clones, approximately 79% of them singletons. Germline lookup yields CDR1 LNHDA and CDR2 SQIVND (reference sequence). This CDR3 comprises 13 residues. J lost 9 bases, V lost 5 bases, and 7 bases had no gene match. The rearrangement joins TRBV19 to TRBJ1-5; 7 bases fit TRBD1. This clonotype originated in a woman in her 40s with active or convalescent COVID-19. Sequences were obtained from peripheral blood. The CDR3 loop is CASSSQGLGPQHF. CDR3 bases: TGTGCCAGTAGTTCACAGGGGTTGGGGCCCCAGCATTTT. The complete variable domain, with remaining parts taken from reference TRBV19 and TRBJ1-5, reads DGGITQSPKYLFRKEGQNVTLSCEQNLNHDAMYWYRQDPGQGLRLIYYSQIVNDFQKGDIAEGYSVSREKKESFPLTVTSAQKNPTAFYLCASSSQGLGPQHFGDGTRLSIL.